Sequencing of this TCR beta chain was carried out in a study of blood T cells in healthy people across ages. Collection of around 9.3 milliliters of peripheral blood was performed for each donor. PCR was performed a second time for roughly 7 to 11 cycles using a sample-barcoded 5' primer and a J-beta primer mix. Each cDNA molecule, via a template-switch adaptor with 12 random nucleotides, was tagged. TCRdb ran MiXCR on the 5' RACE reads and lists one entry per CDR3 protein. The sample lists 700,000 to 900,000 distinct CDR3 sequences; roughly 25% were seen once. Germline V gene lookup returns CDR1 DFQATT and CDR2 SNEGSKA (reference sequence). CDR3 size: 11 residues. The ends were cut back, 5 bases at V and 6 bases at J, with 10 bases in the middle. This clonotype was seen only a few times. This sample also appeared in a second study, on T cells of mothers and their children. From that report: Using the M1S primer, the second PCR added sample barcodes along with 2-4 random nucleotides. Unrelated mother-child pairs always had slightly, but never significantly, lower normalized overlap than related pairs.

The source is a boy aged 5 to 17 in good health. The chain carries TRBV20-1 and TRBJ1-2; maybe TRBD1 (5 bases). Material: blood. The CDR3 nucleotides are TGCAGTGCTGGGGCGCCAGATGGCTACACCTTC. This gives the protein CSAGAPDGYTF.